A single sample is the source of the 5 T cell receptor beta chains below, sequenced in a study of regulatory T cells in long-lasting Graves disease. The time point is: newly diagnosed GD, antithyroid drugs for less than 3 months. The TCR library was made from RNA extracted from PBMCs. Building of the TCR beta libraries involved iRepertoire HTBI primers and Arm-PCR of CDR3 regions. TCRdb re-derived calls from the multiplex PCR reads in MiXCR, one entry per CDR3 protein. The table includes about 450,000 distinct CDR3 sequences, about 16% detected once. The sample also formed part of further work on T cells in Graves' hyperthyroidism and ophthalmopathy.

The source was peripheral blood mononuclear cells (PBMCs), collected at new diagnosis, from a patient treated with antithyroid drugs. These receptor sequences come from a woman in her twenties or thirties with Graves disease.

This chain connects TRBV3-1 to TRBJ1-1; unclear D gene. Germline V gene data show CDR1 as LGHDT and CDR2 as YNNKEL (reference sequence). This CDR3 spans 13 amino acids. Trimming removed 3 bases from V and 1 base from J, with 6 bases in between. CDR3 amino acids: CASSHPENTEAFF. The CDR3 coding sequence is TGTGCCAGCAGCCACCCAGAGAACACTGAAGCTTTCTTT.

This clonotype was counted ten times or more. This chain links TRBV4-1 with TRBJ2-7; D is undetermined. V was shortened by 4 bases and J by 0 bases, with 10 bases between the two germline ends. The CDR3 runs 14 residues. Germline V lookup: CDR1 MGHRA, CDR2 YSYEKL. Here the CDR3 reads CASSPWSVSYEQYF. CDR3 nucleotides: TGCGCCAGCAGCCCCTGGAGCGTCTCCTACGAGCAGTACTTC.

CDR3 in DNA: TGCAGTGCTAGAGATCTGACAGACCTAGCCAAAAACATTCAGTACTTC. Its translation: CSARDLTDLAKNIQYF. The V and J genes are TRBV20-1 and TRBJ2-4, with a possible D match to TRBD1 (5 bases). Germline loops: CDR1 DFQATT, CDR2 SNEGSKA (reference sequence). This CDR3 comprises 16 residues. Between the trimmed V and J ends, which lost 0 bases and 0 bases, there was a span of 12 bases.

This clonotype has only a few counts. The V gene is TRBV12-3 or TRBV12-4, the J gene TRBJ1-4; D call uncertain. The CDR3 loop spans 15 amino acids. The ends were cut back, 2 bases at V and 4 bases at J, with 11 bases in the middle. The CDR3: CASSLSRRINEKLFF. The CDR3, as DNA: TGTGCCAGCAGTTTATCTCGACGGATTAATGAAAAACTGTTTTTT.

This clonotype was found many times. The chain employs TRBV20-1 and TRBJ2-7; tentatively, D is TRBD2 (5 bases). CDR3 length: 13 residues. V was pared by 6 bases and J by 3 bases, with 15 bases between. Germline lookup yields CDR1 DFQATT and CDR2 SNEGSKA (reference sequence). The CDR3, as DNA: TGCAGTGCCGCCGAGAGGGTAAACTACGAGCAGTACTTC. Amino acid sequence: CSAAERVNYEQYF.